This T cell receptor beta chain comes out of a study of blood T cell repertoires in COVID-19. This clone was seen just once. V lost 2 bases and J lost 4, with 14 bases in between. Germline CDR1 is GTSNPN and CDR2 is SVGIG (reference sequence). The CDR3 is 14 amino acids. Profiled with immunoSEQ multiplex PCR; TCRdb holds only in-frame clones, not every one. In the table there are 150,000 to 200,000 clones, over 80% of which are singletons. The J gene is TRBJ1-2, the V gene TRBV30, with TRBD1 as a possible D gene (5 bases). The receptor's source is a woman aged 55-69 years who had recovered from COVID-19. Material for sequencing was PBMCs or T cells enriched from blood (not recorded which). In DNA form, the CDR3 reads TGTGCCTGGAGTTCGAAGGGGTATGCCTATGGCTACACCTTC. Protein product: CAWSSKGYAYGYTF.